Below, 27 T cell receptor beta chains from the same sample are listed, as sequenced in a study of PD-L1 blockade in urothelial cancer (TCRdb year 2017). The method was the immunoSEQ multiplex PCR assay. The clones in this table, taken by TCRdb from immuneACCESS, are in-frame only. Not every clone is retained; where verified, under half of the shortfall comes from an unresolved V gene, and the cause of the rest is unknown. In all, the sample holds around 70,000 clones, and 84% of those were seen once. About 8.6% of the sample is held by the ten biggest clonotypes. What the time point label conveys for this sample: pretreatment peripheral blood. This specimen was PBMCs, taken around atezolizumab (anti-PD-L1) treatment. The receptors were gathered from a woman between 70 and 85 years old with urothelial cancer.

The chain combines TRBV6-5 with TRBJ2-7; D is possibly TRBD2 (5 bases). V was pared by 2 bases and J by 2 bases, with 13 bases between. There are 15 residues in the CDR3. Germline CDR1 and CDR2: MNHEY and SVGAGI. CDR3 sequence (DNA): TGTGCCAGCAGTTACAGTTGGGAGTCCGCCTACGAGCAGTACTTC. This encodes CASSYSWESAYEQYF.

This clone was seen only once. The chain couples TRBV19 to TRBJ2-1, with TRBD2 matching over 8 bases. The CDR3 covers 17 residues. Trimming took 4 bases from V and 0 from J; bases not matched to a gene: 8. The germline gives CDR1 LNHDA, CDR2 SQIVND (reference sequence). DNA for the CDR3: TGTGCCAGTAGTACACCTAGCGCGGGAGGCTCCTACAATGAGCAGTTCTTC. It encodes CASSTPSAGGSYNEQFF. The full variable domain, completed using reference TRBV19 and TRBJ2-1, is DGGITQSPKYLFRKEGQNVTLSCEQNLNHDAMYWYRQDPGQGLRLIYYSQIVNDFQKGDIAEGYSVSREKKESFPLTVTSAQKNPTAFYLCASSTPSAGGSYNEQFFGPGTRLTVL.

This rearrangement joins TRBV28 to TRBJ1-4; D gene unclear. Trimming stripped 2 bases from V and 4 bases from J, with 8 bases between. Per the germline V gene, CDR1 is MDHEN and CDR2 is SYDVKM. CDR3 length: 14 amino acids. This CDR3 reads CASSLAAFNEKLFF. DNA of the CDR3: TGTGCCAGCAGTTTAGCGGCTTTTAATGAAAAACTGTTTTTT.

The V call is TRBV11-3, the J call TRBJ2-3, with 8 bases lining up with TRBD2. The CDR3 spans 15 residues. Trimming at V came to 5 bases and at J to 1 base, leaving 5 bases not matched to a gene. The germline V gene encodes CDR1 SGHNT and CDR2 YENEEA. In nucleotides, the CDR3 is TGTGCCAGCAGCCTGGGACTAGGGGGCACAGATACGCAGTATTTT. As protein: CASSLGLGGTDTQYF.

The J gene is TRBJ2-1, the V gene TRBV5-4; the match to TRBD2 covers 11 bases. CDR3 length: 17 amino acids. Per the germline V gene, CDR1 is SGHNT and CDR2 is YYREEE (reference sequence). The V and J ends lost 0 bases and 8 bases, in that order; junction bases with no gene match: 10. CDR3 in DNA: TGTGCCAGCAGCTTGGGGGATAGCGGGAGGGCCATGGATGAGCAGTTCTTC. Its protein product is CASSLGDSGRAMDEQFF.

The J gene is TRBJ2-3, the V gene TRBV5-1; 12 bases map to TRBD2. V dropped 3 bases and J dropped 6; count of bases not matched to a gene: 8. The CDR3 has 16 amino acids. CDR1 SGHRS and CDR2 YFSETQ come from the germline V gene. CDR3 nucleotide sequence: TGCGCCAGCAGCTCCGAGACTAGCGGGGGAGTGGATACGCAGTATTTT. It translates to CASSSETSGGVDTQYF.

This chain connects TRBV5-4 to TRBJ2-7; 7 bases line up with TRBD1. The V gene end was trimmed by 4 bases and the J gene end by 5 bases; junction bases not matched to a gene: 9. This CDR3 comprises 14 residues. Germline-derived CDR1 and CDR2 are SGHNT and YYREEE (reference sequence). CDR3 amino acids: CASSPRTGVNEQYF. For the CDR3, the DNA is TGTGCCAGCAGCCCCCGGACAGGAGTCAACGAGCAGTACTTC.

The chain recombines TRBV30 with TRBJ2-7; 7 nucleotides agree with TRBD2. Germline V lookup: CDR1 GTSNPN, CDR2 SVGIG (reference sequence). The CDR3 loop spans 14 amino acids. The junction had 6 bases not matched to a gene; V was cut back by 3 bases and J by 1 base. The CDR3, as DNA: TGTGCCTGGAGGTGGGGGGGAGGGTCCTACGAGCAGTACTTC. This gives the protein CAWRWGGGSYEQYF. The full variable domain, rest sourced from reference TRBV30 and TRBJ2-7, is SQTIHQWPATLVQPVGSPLSLECTVEGTSNPNLYWYRQAAGRGLQLLFYSVGIGQISSEVPQNLSASRPQDRQFILSSKKLLLSDSGFYLCAWRWGGGSYEQYFGPGTRLTVT.

The chain joins TRBV5-1 to TRBJ2-6; D is unresolved. The V gene's germline CDR1 is SGHRS and CDR2 YFSETQ. The V gene lost 4 bases and the J gene lost 1 base, with 9 bases spanning the gap. The length of the CDR3 is 15 residues. Here the CDR3 reads CASSPIESGANVLTF. CDR3 nucleotides: TGCGCCAGCAGCCCAATAGAGTCTGGGGCCAACGTCCTGACTTTC.

This rearrangement joins TRBV6-5 to TRBJ1-2; TRBD1 matches 8 bases. CDR1 is MNHEY, CDR2 SVGAGI, per germline. J gave up 4 bases and V 5 bases, and 3 bases lay outside the gene matches. The CDR3 contains 13 residues. CDR3 loop: CASSRQGSYGYTF. The CDR3, as DNA: TGTGCCAGCAGTCGACAGGGGTCCTATGGCTACACCTTC.

This chain links TRBV7-2 with TRBJ2-7; 8 positions match TRBD1. Germline-derived CDR1 and CDR2 are SGHTA and FQGNSA. The V and J ends lost 0 bases and 2 bases, in that order; junction bases with no gene match: 6. The CDR3 length is 16 residues. DNA for the CDR3: TGTGCCAGCAGCTTAGCCTCGGGACAGGTGACCTACGAGCAGTACTTC. This sequence encodes CASSLASGQVTYEQYF. The whole variable domain, remainder taken from reference TRBV7-2 and TRBJ2-7, is GAGVSQSPSNKVTEKGKDVELRCDPISGHTALYWYRQSLGQGLEFLIYFQGNSAPDKSGLPSDRFSAERTGGSVSTLTIQRTQQEDSAVYLCASSLASGQVTYEQYFGPGTRLTVT.

The chain recombines TRBV11-2 with TRBJ2-7; 10 nucleotides line up with TRBD1. Germline V gives CDR1 SGHAT, CDR2 FQNNGV. The CDR3 contains 15 residues. V lost 5 bases, J lost 6 bases, and 10 bases stayed unmatched. This CDR3 is CASSALAGTGVEQYF. CDR3 in DNA: TGTGCCAGCAGCGCATTGGCGGGGACAGGGGTCGAGCAGTACTTC.

The gene calls are TRBV11-2 and TRBJ2-5; tentative D call: TRBD2 (6 bases). There are 16 residues in the CDR3. Per germline, CDR1 SGHAT and CDR2 FQNNGV. Trimming removed 4 bases at V and 5 bases at J, with 20 bases between. This CDR3 reads CASSSRASAGGETQYF. The CDR3 DNA follows: TGTGCCAGCAGCTCCCGCGCGAGCGCTGGGGGGGAGACCCAGTACTTC.

V gene TRBV29-1 combines with J gene TRBJ2-1, with 8 bases aligning to TRBD2. Per the germline V gene, CDR1 is SQVTM and CDR2 is ANQGSEA. Trimming took 0 bases from V and 0 from J; bases not matched to a gene: 10. This CDR3 has 18 amino acids. Written as DNA, the CDR3 is TGCAGCGTTGAAGAGGGGGCGGGGGGCTTACCCTCCTACAATGAGCAGTTCTTC. Amino acids: CSVEEGAGGLPSYNEQFF.

This rearrangement joins TRBV30 to TRBJ1-5; D may be TRBD1 (6 bases). The CDR3 length is 13 residues. CDR1 is GTSNPN and CDR2 is SVGIG in the germline V gene (reference sequence). V was cut by 1 base and J by 7 bases, with 11 bases left in between. The CDR3 nucleotides are TGTGCCTGGAGTGAACAGGGCCGGCAGCCCCAGCATTTT. Residues: CAWSEQGRQPQHF.

As for this clone: At the DNA level, this CDR3 is encoded by other sequences in the same sample as well. The chain is built from TRBV18 and TRBJ2-5, with D perhaps matching TRBD1 (5 bases). The CDR3 totals 13 residues. Trimming stripped 3 bases from V and 2 bases from J, with 7 bases between. Per germline, CDR1 KGHSH and CDR2 LQKENI. The CDR3: CASSPRQQETQYF. For the CDR3, the DNA is TGTGCCAGCTCACCCAGACAGCAAGAGACCCAGTACTTC. The full variable domain, its missing parts supplied by reference TRBV18 and TRBJ2-5, is NAGVMQNPRHLVRRRGQEARLRCSPMKGHSHVYWYRQLPEEGLKFMVYLQKENIIDESGMPKERFSAEFPKEGPSILRIQQVVRGDSAAYFCASSPRQQETQYFGPGTRLLVL.

The rearrangement links TRBV6-1 to TRBJ2-2; TRBD1 aligns across 10 bases. This CDR3 is built from 15 residues. J gave up 4 bases and V 4 bases, and 3 bases lay outside the gene matches. Germline V lookup: CDR1 MNHNS, CDR2 SASEGT. Here the CDR3 reads CASSARQGATGELFF. In nucleotides, the CDR3 is TGTGCCAGCAGTGCCAGACAGGGGGCCACCGGGGAGCTGTTTTTT.

The J gene is TRBJ2-3, the V gene TRBV11-3; TRBD2 agrees at 9 bases. The germline CDR1 and CDR2 sequences are SGHNT and YENEEA. This CDR3 is 16 amino acids long. J was trimmed by 4 bases and V by 1 base; bases with no gene match: 6. DNA of the CDR3: TGTGCCAGCAGCTTAGGCGGCGGGGGGGCCGCAGATACGCAGTATTTT. Protein product: CASSLGGGGAADTQYF.

The chain is built from TRBV27 and TRBJ1-3, with D possibly being TRBD1 (5 bases). Between the trimmed V and J ends, which lost 6 bases and 0 bases, there was a span of 9 bases. The CDR3 spans 14 residues. Germline loops: CDR1 MNHEY, CDR2 SMNVEV (reference sequence). As DNA, the CDR3 is TGTGCCAGCAGCCCAGGGCTCTCTGGAAACACCATATATTTT. This codes for CASSPGLSGNTIYF.

The chain is built from TRBV6-1 and TRBJ2-5; TRBD2 matches at 8 bases. CDR1 and CDR2 (germline): MNHNS, SASEGT. V lost 4 bases, J lost 5 bases, and 6 bases stayed unmatched. The CDR3 sequence is 14 residues long. CDR3 coding DNA: TGTGCCAGCAGTGTAAACGGGGGGGCGGAGACCCAGTACTTC. Its protein product is CASSVNGGAETQYF.

The V and J genes are TRBV10-2 and TRBJ2-5; D perhaps matches TRBD1 (6 bases). CDR1 is WSHSY and CDR2 is SAAADI in the germline V gene. V lost 7 bases, J lost 4 bases, and 19 bases lay in between. The CDR3 extends over 15 amino acids. The CDR3 DNA sequence: TGCGCCAGCACGGTGAGGTCCACAGGGACAGAGACCCAGTACTTC. Translating it yields CASTVRSTGTETQYF.

The rearrangement uses TRBV7-8 and TRBJ1-1; 10 bases match TRBD1. The CDR3 is 15 residues long. Germline CDR1 SGHVS, CDR2 FQNEAQ. Trimming cost V 5 bases and J 5 bases; bases outside gene matches: 8. DNA of the CDR3: TGTGCCAGCAGCCTGTGGGACAGGGGAGGAACTGAAGCTTTCTTT. Translation: CASSLWDRGGTEAFF.

The chain couples TRBV7-8 to TRBJ2-5; TRBD2 agrees at 10 bases. There are 15 residues in the CDR3. After removal of 2 bases from V and 7 bases from J, the junction contained 7 bases not matched to a gene. Germline loops: CDR1 SGHVS, CDR2 FQNEAQ. DNA of the CDR3: TGTGCCAGCAGCTTAACTAGCGGGGCCGCTGGGACCCAGTACTTC. It specifies CASSLTSGAAGTQYF.

This chain uses TRBV19 with TRBJ1-3; the D is unclear. V lost 8 bases to trimming and J lost 0 bases, with 8 bases between them. This CDR3 comprises 13 residues. Germline CDR1 reads LNHDA; CDR2 reads SQIVND (reference sequence). The CDR3 is CASENISGNTIYF. CDR3 nucleotide sequence: TGTGCCAGTGAAAACATCTCTGGAAACACCATATATTTT.

This clone has only one observation. This chain joins TRBV2 and TRBJ2-3, with 8 bases identical to TRBD2. The CDR3 length is 14 residues. Germline V gives CDR1 SNHLY, CDR2 FYNNEI. Germline trimming cut 11 bases from V and 2 bases from J; bases unmatched to any gene: 9. DNA of the CDR3: TGTGCCCGGCCGGGGGGGTCGCTCACAGATACGCAGTATTTT. Its protein is CARPGGSLTDTQYF. Full variable domain (outside the CDR3, taken from reference TRBV2 and TRBJ2-3): EPEVTQTPSHQVTQMGQEVILRCVPISNHLYFYWYRQILGQKVEFLVSFYNNEISEKSEIFDDQFSVERPDGSNFTLKIRSTKLEDSAMYFCARPGGSLTDTQYFGPGTRLTVL.

The chain recombines TRBV4-1 with TRBJ2-2; maybe TRBD2 (6 bases). The V and J ends lost 3 bases and 3 bases respectively, with 17 bases between them. CDR3 length: 17 residues. The germline V gene encodes CDR1 MGHRA and CDR2 YSYEKL. The CDR3, as DNA: TGCGCCAGCAGCCAGCCGTTCCGGCGGGGACACACCGGGGAGCTGTTTTTT. Encoded protein: CASSQPFRRGHTGELFF.

This chain links TRBV6-6 with TRBJ2-7; 9 bases fit TRBD1. CDR3 size: 15 residues. The J segment lost 2 bases and the V segment lost 0 bases, leaving 2 bases of the junction unmatched. Germline CDR1 is MNHNY and CDR2 is SVGAGI (reference sequence). The CDR3 loop reads CASSYSGQGTYEQYF. The DNA of the CDR3 is TGTGCCAGCAGTTACTCAGGACAGGGGACCTACGAGCAGTACTTC.